The 9 T cell receptor beta chains below all came from one sample that was sequenced in a study of a mutant IDH1 vaccine in newly diagnosed glioma (dated by TCRdb to about 2021). The sample's time point label, decoded: baseline, week 1 (first vaccination visit). The treatment or condition label on this specimen signifies: pre-vaccination baseline after standard-of-care therapy. Libraries were prepared through the immunoSEQ multiplex PCR assay. In TCRdb, the immuneACCESS table is reduced to in-frame sequences with V and J assigned. These tables do not hold every clone; where another copy was compared, an unresolved V gene accounts for under half, and the others remain unexplained. For this sample there are 35,000 to 40,000 clones; under 80% appear just once. Together, the top ten hold roughly 9.1% of the sample. The material was PBMCs, obtained from a glioma patient treated with radiotherapy, temozolomide or both. These TCRs come from a man aged 40-50 years with glioma. Some clones in this sample may be carry-over from other donors' samples.

The V call is TRBV5-1, the J call TRBJ1-1; 8 nucleotides match TRBD1. In germline, CDR1 is SGHRS, CDR2 YFSETQ. Unmatched junction bases numbered 7, after V lost 2 bases and J lost 1 base. This CDR3 spans 16 amino acids. The CDR3 protein is CASSFLLQGGNTEAFF. CDR3 bases: TGCGCCAGCAGCTTTTTACTACAGGGGGGGAACACTGAAGCTTTCTTT. Full variable domain (outside the CDR3, taken from reference TRBV5-1 and TRBJ1-1): KAGVTQTPRYLIKTRGQQVTLSCSPISGHRSVSWYQQTPGQGLQFLFEYFSETQRNKGNFPGRFSGRQFSNSRSEMNVSTLELGDSALYLCASSFLLQGGNTEAFFGQGTRLTVV.

This chain uses TRBV19 with TRBJ1-1; TRBD1 might be the D (5 bases). Trimming took 7 bases from V and 4 from J, leaving 16 bases between them. The germline V gene encodes CDR1 LNHDA and CDR2 SQIVND (reference sequence). The CDR3 has 14 residues. The CDR3 bases are TGTGCCAGTACCCAGGGAACAGTCGGCACTGAAGCTTTCTTT. Its translation is CASTQGTVGTEAFF.

V is TRBV5-1 and J is TRBJ2-2; TRBD1 aligns across 7 bases. Germline assignment: CDR1 SGHRS and CDR2 YFSETQ. The V gene end was trimmed by 4 bases and the J gene end by 10 bases; junction bases not matched to a gene: 13. This CDR3 spans 15 amino acids. Here the CDR3 DNA reads TGCGCCAGCAGCGCCGGACGAGACAGGGCGGCGGAGCTGTTTTTT. Translation gives CASSAGRDRAAELFF.

This chain links TRBV2 with TRBJ1-5; a possible D gene is TRBD1 (5 bases). CDR3 size: 14 residues. Trimming removed 4 bases from V and 4 bases from J, with 11 bases in between. Per the germline V gene, CDR1 is SNHLY and CDR2 is FYNNEI. CDR3 sequence: CASSVSGRNQPQHF. The CDR3, as DNA: TGTGCCAGCAGTGTATCAGGGCGTAATCAGCCCCAGCATTTT.

This clone appeared once. J is TRBJ2-7 and V is TRBV6-1; TRBD1 matches at 9 bases. Looked up from germline, CDR1 is MNHNS and CDR2 is SASEGT. The CDR3 is 14 residues long. Trimming cost V 6 bases and J 2 bases; bases outside gene matches: 5. CDR3 protein: CASRGGQGTYEQYF. CDR3 nucleotides: TGTGCCAGCAGAGGGGGACAGGGCACCTACGAGCAGTACTTC.

The chain has TRBV4-1 and TRBJ1-2; D might be TRBD1 (5 bases). The CDR3 runs to 16 residues. V was clipped by 3 bases and J by 0 bases, with 14 bases between them. CDR1 is MGHRA, CDR2 YSYEKL, per germline. The chain's CDR3 is CASSQGGRSANYGYTF. CDR3 DNA: TGCGCCAGCAGCCAGGGGGGACGGTCAGCTAACTATGGCTACACCTTC.

The chain links TRBV7-2 to TRBJ1-1; D unclear. From germline, CDR1 is SGHTA and CDR2 FQGNSA. The CDR3 extends over 14 amino acids. Trimming removed 1 base from V and 3 bases from J, with 9 bases in between. CDR3 region: CASSLDGWDTEAFF. In DNA form, the CDR3 reads TGTGCCAGCAGCTTAGACGGGTGGGACACTGAAGCTTTCTTT.

This clone was recorded a few times. The CDR3 reads CASSQDQGYEQYF. CDR3 DNA sequence: TGCGCCAGCAGCCAAGACCAGGGCTACGAGCAGTACTTC. The chain employs TRBV4-3 and TRBJ2-7, with D perhaps matching TRBD1 (5 bases). Trimming took off 0 bases at V and 3 bases at J, with 6 bases between the two ends. The CDR3 runs 13 residues. Germline CDR1 reads LGHNA; CDR2 reads YSLEER.

The chain couples TRBV6-1 to TRBJ1-1, with 9 bases aligning to TRBD1. Trimming cost V 2 bases and J 11 bases; bases outside gene matches: 3. CDR3 length: 12 amino acids. Germline V CDR1 and CDR2: MNHNS, SASEGT. The CDR3 nucleotides read TGTGCCAGCAGTGAACCCGGACAGGGGGCTTTCTTT. As protein: CASSEPGQGAFF.